The T cell receptor beta chain under discussion was sequenced for a study of OX40 agonist ivuxolimab in advanced cancers. Concerning the study at large: Ivuxolimab, which targeted the costimulatory receptor OX40 (CD134), was an agonistic, fully human IgG2 monoclonal antibody. Intravenous ivuxolimab was administered to patients every 2 weeks at six dose levels: 0.01, 0.1, 0.3, 1.5, 3 and 10 mg/kg. Of the approximately 53 patients in dose escalation, some 19 had hepatocellular carcinoma, some 15 had melanoma, 9 had renal cell carcinoma and 9 had head and neck cancer. The dose-escalation cohort was around 84% male with a mean age of roughly 62 years, ranging from roughly 23 to 79. Prior anti-PD-1, anti-PD-L1 or anti-CTLA-4 therapy was permitted, and about 40% of dose-escalation patients had received checkpoint inhibitors. Partial responses occurred in three dose-escalation patients, of whom one had hepatocellular carcinoma and two had cutaneous melanoma. Peripheral TCRbeta sequencing was intended to test whether TCR sequence diversity was altered and clonal T-cell expansion was caused by ivuxolimab. The paper reports the monotherapy dose-escalation portion (N of about 47 patients) of the phase I ivuxolimab trial. Results and caveats for the whole study, not just this receptor: The antigen specificity of the peripheral T cells that underwent clonal expansion was not determined. At doses of 0.1 to 3.0 mg/kg, clonal expansion of both CD4+ and CD8+ T cells in blood was seen between baseline and week 6. In the 0.1-3.0 mg/kg groups, partial responders had among the lowest normalized peripheral clonal expansion, particularly in CD8+ T cells. Low levels of normalized T-cell clonal expansion were also seen in some patients who did not respond. After ivuxolimab, expanded clones were on average more numerous among CD8+ T cells than among CD4+ T cells.

Patients with a history of autoimmune disease or receiving systemic immunosuppression were excluded from the trial. Peripheral blood for TCR sequencing was drawn from every dose cohort at baseline, at cycle 4 day 1 and at cycle 7 day 1. The samples were taken from a phase I, first-in-human, multicenter, open-label dose-escalation trial of ivuxolimab. The trial enrolled adults with locally advanced or metastatic head and neck squamous cell, hepatocellular, melanoma or renal cell carcinoma. Before TCR sequencing, CD4+ T cells and CD8+ T cells were sorted from peripheral blood as separate populations. Trimmed from V: 5 bases; trimmed from J: 9 bases; junction bases lacking a gene match: 12. The CDR3 runs 15 amino acids, cysteine and phenylalanine included. Just the 45-base CDR3 DNA is kept, in frame starting at base 1. CDR1 is given as SGHAT and CDR2 as FQNNGV, both from the germline V gene. On this clone itself: Its antigen target is currently unknown. No base-level quality is on record; no much larger clone is a single base apart.

Genomic DNA was extracted from sorted cells for sequencing of the TCRbeta CDR3 region. The immunoSEQ Assay was used for sequencing of TCRbeta CDR3 regions. TCRdb retrieved this table from immuneACCESS and kept in-frame rearrangements only. Not all clones are present; in checked studies, unresolved V genes account for under half, and no reason is known for the remainder. Present in this sample are 50,000 to 70,000 clones, about 88% of which were seen just once. The top ten constitute around 2.1% of the sample. The clonotype was recovered from an adult with an advanced solid tumor such as melanoma, head and neck, liver or kidney cancer. In this chain, TRBV11-2 is recombined with TRBJ2-1, with 8 central nucleotides matching TRBD2. This sample comprised CD4+ or CD8+ T cells sorted from blood, obtained in a trial of the OX40 agonist ivuxolimab. The CDR3 has the sequence CASSPLAARSGEQFF. The DNA sequence is TGTGCCAGCAGCCCACTAGCGGCAAGGTCGGGTGAGCAGTTCTTC. The full variable domain, completed from the reference TRBV11-2 and TRBJ2-1 proteins outside the CDR3, reads EAGVAQSPRYKIIEKRQSVAFWCNPISGHATLYWYQQILGQGPKLLIQFQNNGVVDDSQLPKDRFSAERLKGVDSTLKIQPAKLEDSAVYLCASSPLAARSGEQFFGPGTRLTVL.